This T cell receptor (beta chain) emerged from a study of early T cells in non-severe SARS-CoV-2 infection. At the level of the study: Chains were not paired, and sequencing was done on bulk RNA from unsorted whole blood. Findings and limits, study-wide: The study's VDJdb matching favored anti-spike CD8 responses and missed private and CD4 specificities.

Ten or more counts support this clonotype. As yet, its antigen is unknown. Germline loops: CDR1 DFQATT, CDR2 SNEGSKA (reference sequence). Trimming took 4 bases from V and 5 from J, leaving 20 bases between them. The CDR3 contains 15 residues. cDNA molecules, individually, were tagged with unique molecular identifiers. TCRdb fed the 5' RACE reads into MiXCR, producing one record per CDR3 protein. The data hold 90,000 to 120,000 distinct CDR3 sequences, with around 10% observed a single time. The clonotype was recovered from an adult who was a healthcare worker with PCR-confirmed SARS-CoV-2 infection or an uninfected control (not recorded which). Sequenced sample: whole blood. The J gene is TRBJ2-5, the V gene TRBV20-1; D possibly corresponds to TRBD2 (5 bases). The DNA of the CDR3 is TGCAGTGCTACCCTACTAGTGGCTCACGGCGAGACCCAGTACTTC. It specifies CSATLLVAHGETQYF.